This record looks at one T cell receptor (beta chain) sequence and its context. Antigen unknown. The data stem from a study of shared clonotypes between healthy human individuals. Study-level background: Per-donor plates numbered three CD4 naive, three CD4 memory, two CD8 naive and one CD8 memory. General study points: Naive CD4 clonotypes were shared across several donors at roughly 5.5%.

Assay: immunoSEQ multiplex PCR; the TCRdb copy retains only in-frame clones and omits some. The sample shows more than 2 million clones, 93% of them seen only once. Germline lookup yields CDR1 MNHEY and CDR2 SVGAGI. The CDR3 consists of 16 residues. Trimming cost V 1 base and J 3 bases, with 15 bases left between them. The naive CD8 fraction comprised CD45RO-negative cells positively selected for CCR7 and excluded terminally differentiated effector memory CD45RA+ cells. Caucasian adults living in Nashville, Tennessee, provided all samples. Sequences were obtained from naive CD8+ T cells from PBMCs. The rearrangement links TRBV6-5 to TRBJ1-1; weak D call: TRBD1 (5 bases). The TCR sequence derives from a man aged 18 to 29 in good health. Some clones in this sample may be carry-over from other donors' samples. The CDR3 DNA reads TGTGCCAGCAGTTACTGGGGGGGGAGAGGGGACACTGAAGCTTTCTTT. Protein product: CASSYWGGRGDTEAFF.